The clone carrying this T cell receptor beta chain was recorded once. The antigen is undetermined. The donors were in the approximately 120-subject validation cohort, distinct from the approximately 670-subject first cohort. The CDR3 contains 13 residues. Germline V gene sequence: CDR1 SGHNT, CDR2 YYREEE (reference sequence). V lost 4 bases, J lost 4 bases, and 3 bases stayed unmatched. The sample is drawn from a study of cytomegalovirus exposure and HLA in healthy donors. This table comes from immunoSEQ multiplex PCR, and its TCRdb copy is limited to in-frame clones, with some not included. This sample yields fewer than 250,000 clones, of which 85% to 90% are seen a single time; about 2.8% belongs to the top ten. Study-wide points: Per published reports, the classifier diagnosed cytomegalovirus status with high specificity and sensitivity.

The chain links TRBV5-4 to TRBJ1-2; 8 nucleotides line up with TRBD1. The sequence was obtained from a man aged 18 to 35 in good health and CMV-seronegative. Sequencing used PBMCs. CDR3 DNA sequence: TGTGCCAGCAGCGGACAGGGAGGCTATGGCTACACCTTC. This sequence encodes CASSGQGGYGYTF.